The entry below gives a single T cell receptor (beta chain) sequence along with its context. Its target is not known. The entry originates in a study of blood T cells in healthy people across ages. The second PCR ran about 6 to 11 cycles with a sample-barcoded 5' primer and J-beta primers. Each cDNA molecule carried a tag from a template-switch adaptor that contained 12 random nucleotides. Via MiXCR, TCRdb re-called the 5' RACE reads, giving one row per CDR3 protein. Of about a million distinct CDR3 sequences in the sample, under 50% are singletons; the top ten hold 13%. After removal of 5 bases from V and 4 bases from J, the junction contained 5 bases not matched to a gene. The CDR3 has 13 amino acids. The germline CDR1 and CDR2 sequences are MNHEY and SMNVEV (reference sequence). Overall study findings and caveats: The unsorted PBMCs prevented any conclusive comparison of naive versus antigen-experienced cells. Considered underestimates were the diversity estimates obtained from one million T cells.

The TCR comes from a man aged 25-45 years in good health. Input material: blood. This sequence joins TRBV27 and TRBJ2-7; 7 bases map to TRBD1. CDR3 nucleotide sequence: TGTGCCAGCAGTCCCTCGACAGGGTACGAGCAGTACTTC. Translated: CASSPSTGYEQYF.